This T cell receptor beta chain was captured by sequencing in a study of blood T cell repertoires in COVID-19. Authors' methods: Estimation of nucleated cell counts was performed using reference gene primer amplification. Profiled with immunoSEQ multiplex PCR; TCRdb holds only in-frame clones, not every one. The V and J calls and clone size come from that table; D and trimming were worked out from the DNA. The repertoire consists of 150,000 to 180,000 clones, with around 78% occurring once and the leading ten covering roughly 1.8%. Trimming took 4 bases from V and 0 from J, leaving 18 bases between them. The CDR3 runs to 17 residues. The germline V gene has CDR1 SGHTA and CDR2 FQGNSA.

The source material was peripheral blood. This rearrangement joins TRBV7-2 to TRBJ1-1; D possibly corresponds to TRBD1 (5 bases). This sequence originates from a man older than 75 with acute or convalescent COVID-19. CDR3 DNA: TGTGCCAGCAGCTCAACATCGGGGACTTCTATGAACACTGAAGCTTTCTTT. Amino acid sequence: CASSSTSGTSMNTEAFF. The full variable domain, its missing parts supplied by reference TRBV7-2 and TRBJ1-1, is GAGVSQSPSNKVTEKGKDVELRCDPISGHTALYWYRQSLGQGLEFLIYFQGNSAPDKSGLPSDRFSAERTGGSVSTLTIQRTQQEDSAVYLCASSSTSGTSMNTEAFFGQGTRLTVV.